This T cell receptor beta chain stems from a study of T cells expressing NK-cell markers. As for the study in general: Repertoire data for TCR beta were derived from sorted T cells (CD3+CD56+NKG2C+, CD3+CD56+NKG2C- and CD3+CD56-NKG2C+). HCMV serostatus: seven of eight sequenced donors positive, one negative.

TCRdb reprocessed the 5' RACE reads, keeping one entry per CDR3 protein, no DNA. The table counts some 500,000 distinct CDR3 sequences; roughly 1.4% lies in the top ten. General study findings and limits: These clonotypes additionally ranked first within the CD3+CD56-NKG2C+ fraction of a handful of donors.

To note about this clonotype: Its specificity is unknown.

CDR3 length: 15 residues. Germline V CDR1 and CDR2: SNHLY, FYNNEI. This sequence was found in a woman between 50 and 59 years old in good health. The sample consisted of blood T cells: a sorted CD56 or NKG2C T cell subset, CD4+ or CD8+ T cells, or bulk PBMC T cells (not recorded which). V gene TRBV2 combines with J gene TRBJ1-3; TCRdb outputs TRBD1, but without DNA this stays unchecked. The CDR3 sequence is CASLGPLKSGNTIYF.